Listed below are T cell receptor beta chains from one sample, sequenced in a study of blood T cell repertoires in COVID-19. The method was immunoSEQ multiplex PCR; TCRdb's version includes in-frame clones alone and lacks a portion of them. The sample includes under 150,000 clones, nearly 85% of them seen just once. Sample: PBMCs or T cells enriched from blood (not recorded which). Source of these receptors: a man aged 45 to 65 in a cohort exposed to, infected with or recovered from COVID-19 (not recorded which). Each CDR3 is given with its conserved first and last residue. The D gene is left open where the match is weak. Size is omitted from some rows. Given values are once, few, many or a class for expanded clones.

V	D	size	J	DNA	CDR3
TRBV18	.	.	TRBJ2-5	TGTGCCAGCTCACCAACTGGGGGCAGCCAGTACTTC	CASSPTGGSQYF
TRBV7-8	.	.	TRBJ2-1	TGTGCCAGCAGCCCGGGACTCACCAATGAGCAGTTCTTC	CASSPGLTNEQFF
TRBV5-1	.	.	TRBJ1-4	TGCGCCAGCAGCTGGGGCTCAGCAGAGCATAAAGAAAAACTGTTTTTT	CASSWGSAEHKEKLFF
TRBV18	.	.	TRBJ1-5	TGTGCCAGCTCACAGGGGTATCAGCCCCAGCATTTT	CASSQGYQPQHF
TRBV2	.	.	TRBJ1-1	TGTGCCAGCAGCGCCCCCAGGGTAGGGCTTAACACTGAAGCTTTCTTT	CASSAPRVGLNTEAFF
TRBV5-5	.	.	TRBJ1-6	TGTGCCAGCAGCTTGGCGGGCTCAGGGGACTCACCCCTCCACTTT	CASSLAGSGDSPLHF
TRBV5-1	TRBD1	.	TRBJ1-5	TGCGCCAGCAGCTTAGGGACAGGGTTAAATCAGCCCCAGCATTTT	CASSLGTGLNQPQHF
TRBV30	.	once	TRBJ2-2	TGTGCCTGGAGTGTATTCAGAGCTAGCGCCGGGGAGCTGTTTTTT	CAWSVFRASAGELFF
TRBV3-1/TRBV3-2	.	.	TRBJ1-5	TGTGCCAGCAGCCAAGGGAGGGCGTCAAATCAGCCCCAGCATTTT	CASSQGRASNQPQHF
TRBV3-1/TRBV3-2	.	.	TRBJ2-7	TGTGCCAGCAGCCAAGGTGGAGGGGCCGAGCAGTACTTC	CASSQGGGAEQYF
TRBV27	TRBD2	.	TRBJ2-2	TGTGCCAGCAGCTGGGCGACTAGCGGGAACACCGGGGAGCTGTTTTTT	CASSWATSGNTGELFF
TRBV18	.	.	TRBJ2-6	TGTGCCAGCTCACAATTTACAGGGACTGGGGCCAACGTCCTGACTTTC	CASSQFTGTGANVLTF
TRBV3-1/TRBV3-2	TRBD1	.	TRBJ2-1	TGTGCCAGCAGCCTAGACCGACCGGGACAGATATACAATGAGCAGTTCTTC	CASSLDRPGQIYNEQFF
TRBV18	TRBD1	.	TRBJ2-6	TGTGCCAGCTCACAGGGGGCAGCAGGGGCCAACGTCCTGACTTTC	CASSQGAAGANVLTF
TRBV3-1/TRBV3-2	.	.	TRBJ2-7	TGTGCCAGCAGCCAAGTGTTCGGCAGGGATCGCGAGCAGTACTTC	CASSQVFGRDREQYF
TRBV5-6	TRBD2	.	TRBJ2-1	TGTGCCAGCAGCTTCGGACTAGCGGGGGGAACCTACAATGAGCAGTTCTTC	CASSFGLAGGTYNEQFF
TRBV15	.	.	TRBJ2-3	TGTGCCACCAGCGCGCGGGCCACCGGCACAGATACGCAGTATTTT	CATSARATGTDTQYF
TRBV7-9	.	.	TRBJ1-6	TGTGCCAGCAGCTTAGACAGCGGGTACTCCTATAATTCACCCCTCCACTTT	CASSLDSGYSYNSPLHF
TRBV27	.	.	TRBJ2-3	TGTGCCAGCAGTTTATCACAGCCGCTCTTCACAGATACGCAGTATTTT	CASSLSQPLFTDTQYF
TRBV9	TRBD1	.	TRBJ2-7	TGTGCCAGCAGCGTAGCTAAACAGGGGCCCTACGAGCAGTACTTC	CASSVAKQGPYEQYF
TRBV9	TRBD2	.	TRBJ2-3	TGTGCCAGCAGCGTAGATGGGCTAGCGGGTTCCTCAGATACGCAGTATTTT	CASSVDGLAGSSDTQYF
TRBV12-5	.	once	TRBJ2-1	TGTGCTAGTGGTTTGAATAGTCCAGGTTTTGAGCAGTTCTTC	CASGLNSPGFEQFF
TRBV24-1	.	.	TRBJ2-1	TGTGCCACCAGTTTTAGCGGATCCAATGAGCAGTTCTTC	CATSFSGSNEQFF
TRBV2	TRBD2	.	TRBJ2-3	TGTGCCAGCAGTTATCAGCGGGAGCCCACAGATACGCAGTATTTT	CASSYQREPTDTQYF
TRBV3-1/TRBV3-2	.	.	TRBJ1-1	TGTGCCAGCAGCCAATTCGGAGACGAAGCTTTCTTT	CASSQFGDEAFF
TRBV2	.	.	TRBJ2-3	TGTGCCACTCCAGGGGAGGGTAGCACAGATACGCAGTATTTT	CATPGEGSTDTQYF
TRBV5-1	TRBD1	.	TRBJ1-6	TGCGCCAGCAGCTTGGCGACAGGGACCCATAATTCACCCCTCCACTTT	CASSLATGTHNSPLHF
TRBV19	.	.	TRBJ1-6	TGTGCCAGTAGTGGGAGTTACGATAATTCACCCCTCCACTTT	CASSGSYDNSPLHF
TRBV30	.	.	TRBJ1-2	TGTGCCTGCCAAACTGTTGACTATGGCTACACCTTC	CACQTVDYGYTF
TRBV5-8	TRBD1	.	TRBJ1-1	TGTGCCAGCAGCGACGGGACAGCTGAAGCTTTCTTT	CASSDGTAEAFF
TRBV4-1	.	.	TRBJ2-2	TGCGCCAGCAGCCAACCCGGGGCCGGGGAGCTGTTTTTT	CASSQPGAGELFF
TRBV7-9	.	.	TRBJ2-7	TGTGCCAGCAGCTTAGGCACGGGGGTAGCCTACGAGCAGTACTTC	CASSLGTGVAYEQYF
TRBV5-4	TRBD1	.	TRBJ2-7	TGTGCCAGCAGCTGGGACAGGGGCTCCTACGAGCAGTACTTC	CASSWDRGSYEQYF
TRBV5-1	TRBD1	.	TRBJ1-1	TGCGCCAGCAGCGGGTTGACAGGGGGATTAAACACTGAAGCTTTCTTT	CASSGLTGGLNTEAFF
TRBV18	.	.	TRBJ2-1	TGTGCCAGCTCACCGGGGCTAGCGTCGGGCAATGAGCAGTTCTTC	CASSPGLASGNEQFF
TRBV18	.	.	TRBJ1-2	TGTGCCAGCTCAACCGACAGAGTTTATGGCTACACCTTC	CASSTDRVYGYTF